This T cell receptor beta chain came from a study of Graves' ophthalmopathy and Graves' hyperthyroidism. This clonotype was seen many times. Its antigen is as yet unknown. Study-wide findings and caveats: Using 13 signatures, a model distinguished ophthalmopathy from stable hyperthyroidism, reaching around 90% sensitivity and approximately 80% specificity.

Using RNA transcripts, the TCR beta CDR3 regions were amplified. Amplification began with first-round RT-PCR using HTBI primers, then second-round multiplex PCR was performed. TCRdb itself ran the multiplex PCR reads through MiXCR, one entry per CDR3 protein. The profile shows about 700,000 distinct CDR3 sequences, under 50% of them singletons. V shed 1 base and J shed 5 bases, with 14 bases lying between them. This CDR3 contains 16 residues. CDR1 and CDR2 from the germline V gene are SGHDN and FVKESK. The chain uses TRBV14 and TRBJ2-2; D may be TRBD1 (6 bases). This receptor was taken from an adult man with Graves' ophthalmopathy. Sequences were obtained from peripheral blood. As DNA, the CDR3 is TGTGCCAGCAGCCAAGCTAGGTGGGGGCGTACCGGGGAGCTGTTTTTT. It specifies CASSQARWGRTGELFF. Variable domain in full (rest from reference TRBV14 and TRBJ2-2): EAGVTQFPSHSVIEKGQTVTLRCDPISGHDNLYWYRRVMGKEIKFLLHFVKESKQDESGMPNNRFLAERTGGTYSTLKVQPAELEDSGVYFCASSQARWGRTGELFFGEGSRLTVL.